This paragraph reports one T cell receptor beta chain. Its antigen is unidentified. These data originate in a study of Tregs in tolerant kidney transplant recipients. Clones were sequenced by immunoSEQ multiplex PCR, and TCRdb holds only the in-frame ones, with some missing. The table has about 90,000 clones, approximately 93% seen once. Mixed chimerism was transient after nonmyeloablative marrow transplants from related graft donors. Unstimulated Tregs (CD4+CD25+CD127-) and CD4+CD25- non-Tregs were sorted from PBMCs. General observations from the study: For some patients, primers changed over time, blocking nucleotide-level comparison. Biological reproducibility was not directly addressed, but technical replication error appeared minimal.

The TCR originated in a human patient who received a combined kidney and bone marrow transplant. The graft donor may have contributed some T cells. The specimen was CD4+ T cells from blood (PBMCs), collected 12 months after the transplant.

CDR3 in amino acids: CASSLAQGATEAFF. DNA of the CDR3: TGTGCCAGCAGCTTAGCACAGGGGGCCACTGAAGCTTTCTTT. The chain couples TRBV7-8 to TRBJ1-1; 9 bases match TRBD1. The trim removed 0 bases at V and 4 bases at J, leaving 0 bases unmatched. The CDR3 is 14 residues long. Germline V gene data show CDR1 as SGHVS and CDR2 as FQNEAQ.